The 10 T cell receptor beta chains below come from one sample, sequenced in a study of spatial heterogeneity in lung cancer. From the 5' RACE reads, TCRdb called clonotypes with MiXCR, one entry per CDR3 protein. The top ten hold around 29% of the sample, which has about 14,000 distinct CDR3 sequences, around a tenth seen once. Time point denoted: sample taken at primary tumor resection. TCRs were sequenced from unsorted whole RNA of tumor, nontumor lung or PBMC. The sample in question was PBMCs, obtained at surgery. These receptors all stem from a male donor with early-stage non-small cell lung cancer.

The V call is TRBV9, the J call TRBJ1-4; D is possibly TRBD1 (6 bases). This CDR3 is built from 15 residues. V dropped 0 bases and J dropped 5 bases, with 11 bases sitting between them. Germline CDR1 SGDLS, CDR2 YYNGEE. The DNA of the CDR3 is TGTGCCAGCAGCGTAGCAGGACAGCGAAATGAAAAACTGTTTTTT. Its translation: CASSVAGQRNEKLFF.

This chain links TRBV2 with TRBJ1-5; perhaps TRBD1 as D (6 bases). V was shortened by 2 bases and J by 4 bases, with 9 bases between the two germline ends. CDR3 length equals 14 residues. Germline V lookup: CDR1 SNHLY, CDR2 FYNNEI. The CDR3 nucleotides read TGTGCCAGCAGTGAACTGAGGGGGAATCAGCCCCAGCATTTT. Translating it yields CASSELRGNQPQHF.

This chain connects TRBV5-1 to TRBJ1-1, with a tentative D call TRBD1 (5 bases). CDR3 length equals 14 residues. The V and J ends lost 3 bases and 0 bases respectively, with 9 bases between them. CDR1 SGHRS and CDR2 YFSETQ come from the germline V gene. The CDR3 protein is CASSSAGMNTEAFF. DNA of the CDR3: TGCGCCAGCAGCTCCGCAGGGATGAACACTGAAGCTTTCTTT. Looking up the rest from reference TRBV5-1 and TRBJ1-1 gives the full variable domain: KAGVTQTPRYLIKTRGQQVTLSCSPISGHRSVSWYQQTPGQGLQFLFEYFSETQRNKGNFPGRFSGRQFSNSRSEMNVSTLELGDSALYLCASSSAGMNTEAFFGQGTRLTVV.

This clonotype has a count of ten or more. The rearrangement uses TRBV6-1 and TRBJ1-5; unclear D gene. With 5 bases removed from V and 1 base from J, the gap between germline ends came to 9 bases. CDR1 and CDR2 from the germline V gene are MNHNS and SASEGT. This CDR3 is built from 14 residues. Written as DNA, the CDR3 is TGTGCCAGCAGTTCCGCCGAAAGCAATCAGCCCCAGCATTTT. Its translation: CASSSAESNQPQHF.

The CDR3 coding sequence is TGCAGCGTTGAATTCCTCTCTAGATATCCCTACAATGAGCAGTTCTTC. The encoded protein is CSVEFLSRYPYNEQFF. This rearrangement joins TRBV29-1 to TRBJ2-1, with no clear D. The V end lost 2 bases, the J end lost 2 bases, and 16 bases lay between the germline ends. The germline V gene encodes CDR1 SQVTM and CDR2 ANQGSEA. This CDR3 region has 16 residues.

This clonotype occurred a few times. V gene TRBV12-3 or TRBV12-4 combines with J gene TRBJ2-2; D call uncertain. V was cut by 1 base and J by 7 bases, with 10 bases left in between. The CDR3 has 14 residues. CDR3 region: CASSLGGLDGELFF. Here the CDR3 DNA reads TGTGCCAGCAGTTTAGGGGGTTTGGACGGGGAGCTGTTTTTT.

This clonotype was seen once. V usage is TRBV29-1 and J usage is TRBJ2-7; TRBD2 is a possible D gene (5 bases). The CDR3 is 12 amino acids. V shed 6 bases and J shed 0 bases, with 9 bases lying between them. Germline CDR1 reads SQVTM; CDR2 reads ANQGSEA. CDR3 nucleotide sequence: TGCAGCGTCTCCAGCGGCTCCTACGAGCAGTACTTC. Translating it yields CSVSSGSYEQYF.

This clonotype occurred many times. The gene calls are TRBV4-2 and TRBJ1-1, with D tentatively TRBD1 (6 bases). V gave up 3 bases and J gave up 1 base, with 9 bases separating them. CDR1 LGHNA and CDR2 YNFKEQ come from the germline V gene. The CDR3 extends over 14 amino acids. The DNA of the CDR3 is TGTGCCAGCAGCCAGGAACAGGGGAACACTGAAGCTTTCTTT. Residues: CASSQEQGNTEAFF.

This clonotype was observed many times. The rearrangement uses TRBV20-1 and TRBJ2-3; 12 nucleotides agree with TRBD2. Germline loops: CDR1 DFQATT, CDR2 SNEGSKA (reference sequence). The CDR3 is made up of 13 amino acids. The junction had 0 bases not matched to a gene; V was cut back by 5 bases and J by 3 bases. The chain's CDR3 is CSALAGGTDTQYF. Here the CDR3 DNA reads TGCAGTGCTCTAGCGGGAGGGACAGATACGCAGTATTTT.

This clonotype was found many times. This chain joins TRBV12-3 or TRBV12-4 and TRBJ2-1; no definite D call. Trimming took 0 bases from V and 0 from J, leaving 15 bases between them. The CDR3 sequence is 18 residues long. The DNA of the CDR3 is TGTGCCAGCAGTTTAGCTGGGTCTACCGGTAGCTCCTACAATGAGCAGTTCTTC. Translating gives CASSLAGSTGSSYNEQFF.